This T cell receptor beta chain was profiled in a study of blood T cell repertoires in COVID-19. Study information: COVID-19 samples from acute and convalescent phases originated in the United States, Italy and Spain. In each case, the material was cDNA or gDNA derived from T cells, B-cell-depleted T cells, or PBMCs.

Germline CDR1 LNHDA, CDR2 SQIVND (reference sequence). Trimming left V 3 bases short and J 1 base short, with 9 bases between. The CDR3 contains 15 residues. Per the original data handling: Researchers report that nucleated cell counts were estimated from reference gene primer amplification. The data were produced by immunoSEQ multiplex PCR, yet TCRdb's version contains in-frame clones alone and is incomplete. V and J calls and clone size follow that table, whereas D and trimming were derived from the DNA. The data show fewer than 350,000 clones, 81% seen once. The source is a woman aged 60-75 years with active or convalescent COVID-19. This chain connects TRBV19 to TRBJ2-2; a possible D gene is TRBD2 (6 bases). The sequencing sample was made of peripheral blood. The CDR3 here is CASSIDGGNTGELFF. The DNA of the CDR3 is TGTGCCAGTAGTATCGACGGGGGGAACACCGGGGAGCTGTTTTTT.